This section outlines one TCR beta chain sequence together with its context. As yet, its antigen is unknown. The length of the CDR3 is 15 residues. The V end lost 0 bases, the J end lost 7 bases, and 15 bases lay between the germline ends. Germline V CDR1 and CDR2: LGHNA, YSLEER. Researchers ran the PCR with 60 Vbeta and 13 Jbeta primers. TCRdb keeps only in-frame clones here, not all; method: immunoSEQ multiplex PCR. The table shows some 150,000 clones, with 80% occurring only once. The data belong to a study of cytomegalovirus exposure and HLA in healthy donors. Broader study findings: Sequencing likely caused a cluster of highly shared sequence variants. Being productive about 87% or about 30% of the time was typical of most TCR beta V segments in an earlier analysis.

The chain recombines TRBV4-3 with TRBJ1-2; tentative D call: TRBD1 (5 bases). This clonotype was obtained from a woman aged 45-65 years in good health and CMV-seronegative. The sample consisted of PBMCs. CDR3: CASSQDAGLSGGYTF. As DNA, the CDR3 is TGCGCCAGCAGCCAAGACGCAGGGTTATCAGGTGGCTACACCTTC.